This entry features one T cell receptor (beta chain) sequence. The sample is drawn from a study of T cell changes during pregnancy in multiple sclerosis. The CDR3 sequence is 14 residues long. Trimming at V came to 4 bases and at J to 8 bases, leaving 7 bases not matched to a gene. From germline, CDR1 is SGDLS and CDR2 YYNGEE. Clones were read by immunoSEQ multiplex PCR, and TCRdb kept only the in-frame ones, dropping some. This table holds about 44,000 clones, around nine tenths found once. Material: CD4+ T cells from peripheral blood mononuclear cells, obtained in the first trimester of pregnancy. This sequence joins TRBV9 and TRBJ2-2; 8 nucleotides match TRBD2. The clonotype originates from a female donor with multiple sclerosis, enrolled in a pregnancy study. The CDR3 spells CASSLRTSSGELFF. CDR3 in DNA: TGTGCCAGCAGCCTCCGGACTAGCTCTGGGGAGCTGTTTTTT.